The 9 T cell receptor beta chains below were found in one sample sequenced in a study of regulatory T cells in long-lasting Graves disease. The time point here: persistent/refractory GD, antithyroid drugs over 5 years with positive TRAb. After RNA was extracted from PBMCs, the TCR library was made from it. For TCR beta, libraries came from iRepertoire HTBI primers and Arm-PCR of CDR3 regions. Each CDR3 protein gets one entry after TCRdb re-called the multiplex PCR reads with MiXCR. The sample includes approximately 440,000 distinct CDR3 sequences, around 24% of them seen just once. Here the sequenced sample was peripheral blood mononuclear cells (PBMCs), taken when the disease was refractory, from a patient treated with antithyroid drugs. The receptor source for this set is a female donor with Graves disease.

V and J are TRBV14 and TRBJ1-2, with 8 bases aligning to TRBD1. V lost 1 base and J lost 4; bases outside the gene matches: 8. The germline CDR1 and CDR2 sequences are SGHDN and FVKESK. The CDR3 contains 16 residues. The CDR3: CASSQVSTGVGYGYTF. The DNA of the CDR3 is TGTGCCAGCAGCCAAGTATCGACAGGGGTTGGCTATGGCTACACCTTC.

The chain joins TRBV14 to TRBJ2-7, with a tentative D call TRBD2 (5 bases). CDR1 and CDR2 (germline): SGHDN, FVKESK. Trimming shortened V by 4 bases and J by 6 bases, and 13 bases separated the two germline ends. The CDR3 is made up of 13 amino acids. CDR3 region: CASSPHYRGEQYF. DNA for the CDR3: TGTGCCAGCAGCCCCCATTACCGGGGCGAGCAGTACTTC. The variable domain in full, completed from reference TRBV14 and TRBJ2-7, reads EAGVTQFPSHSVIEKGQTVTLRCDPISGHDNLYWYRRVMGKEIKFLLHFVKESKQDESGMPNNRFLAERTGGTYSTLKVQPAELEDSGVYFCASSPHYRGEQYFGPGTRLTVT.

The gene calls are TRBV20-1 and TRBJ2-2, with 9 bases that match TRBD1. The trim removed 5 bases at V and 4 bases at J, leaving 8 bases unmatched. The CDR3 length is 15 residues. In germline, CDR1 is DFQATT, CDR2 SNEGSKA (reference sequence). As DNA, the CDR3 is TGCAGTGCTGCCCGGACAGGGGTGGCCACCGGGGAGCTGTTTTTT. Amino acid sequence: CSAARTGVATGELFF.

The chain's CDR3 is CASSFGGTPNSNQPQHF. Here the CDR3 DNA reads TGTGCCAGCAGTTTCGGGGGAACCCCTAATAGCAATCAGCCCCAGCATTTT. The V gene is TRBV6-1, the J gene TRBJ1-5; possible D gene TRBD1, 5 bases. The length of the CDR3 is 17 residues. Deletions cut 5 bases from V and 0 bases from J, with 17 bases between. In germline, CDR1 is MNHNS, CDR2 SASEGT.

About this clonotype: The CDR3 does not end in the conserved phenylalanine or tryptophan, so this is likely a read error. This chain joins TRBV20-1 and TRBJ2-5; D may be TRBD1 or TRBD2 (5 bases each). Germline V gene sequence: CDR1 DFQATT, CDR2 SNEGSKA (reference sequence). V gave up 1 base and J gave up 3 bases, with 9 bases separating them. The CDR3 is made up of 13 amino acids. CDR3 bases: TGCAGTGCTAGAGGGGACGGAAAAGAGACCCAGTACCTC. This sequence encodes CSARGDGKETQYL.

This clonotype was detected ten times or more. The chain links TRBV12-3 or TRBV12-4 to TRBJ1-1, with 10 bases lining up with TRBD1. V shed 6 bases, J shed 1 base, and the junction held 5 bases outside the gene matches. The CDR3 is 15 amino acids. For the CDR3, the DNA is TGTGCCAGCAGCCTGACAGGGGGCGGGAACACTGAAGCTTTCTTT. As protein: CASSLTGGGNTEAFF.

The rearrangement uses TRBV7-2 and TRBJ2-3; D call uncertain. V shed 2 bases and J shed 4 bases, with 19 bases lying between them. Germline V lookup: CDR1 SGHTA, CDR2 FQGNSA. The CDR3 length is 17 residues. CDR3: CASSLSPSAKGPDTQYF. In DNA, the CDR3 is TGTGCCAGCAGCTTAAGCCCTTCGGCCAAGGGCCCAGATACGCAGTATTTT. Looking up the rest from reference TRBV7-2 and TRBJ2-3 gives the full variable domain: GAGVSQSPSNKVTEKGKDVELRCDPISGHTALYWYRQSLGQGLEFLIYFQGNSAPDKSGLPSDRFSAERTGGSVSTLTIQRTQQEDSAVYLCASSLSPSAKGPDTQYFGPGTRLTVL.

The chain couples TRBV6-5 to TRBJ2-7; 7 bases fit TRBD2. This CDR3 has 15 amino acids. CDR1 is MNHEY, CDR2 SVGAGI, per germline. V trimming: 0 bases; J trimming: 3 bases; junction bases outside the gene matches: 5. CDR3 nucleotides: TGTGCCAGCAGTTACTCTCGCGGGAGAGTCTACGAGCAGTACTTC. Amino acid sequence: CASSYSRGRVYEQYF.

The rearrangement uses TRBV7-2 and TRBJ1-5; no definite D call. The CDR3 totals 14 residues. The V end lost 5 bases, the J end lost 4 bases, and 12 bases lay between the germline ends. Looked up from germline, CDR1 is SGHTA and CDR2 is FQGNSA. CDR3 nucleotide sequence: TGTGCCAGCAGCCAACGACGGACGAATCAGCCCCAGCATTTT. Translated, it gives CASSQRRTNQPQHF.